This T cell receptor beta chain was captured by sequencing in a study of blood T cell repertoires in COVID-19. The overall study: Some COVID-19 samples were acute and others convalescent; all came from the United States, Italy and Spain.

Trimming removed 8 bases at V and 11 bases at J, with 27 bases between. Germline lookup yields CDR1 MDHEN and CDR2 SYDVKM. The CDR3 is made up of 15 amino acids. Original processing notes: Amplification with reference gene primers provided the estimates of nucleated cell counts. Repertoires were generated with immunoSEQ multiplex PCR, while TCRdb's copy carries only in-frame clones and drops some. D and trimming were read from the DNA, whereas the V and J calls and clone size are those reported in that table. There are 150,000 to 200,000 clones in the sample; under 80% occur only once, and less than 3% lies in the top ten.

J is TRBJ1-1 and V is TRBV28; tentative D call: TRBD1 (5 bases). Sequenced material: peripheral blood. This TCR was sampled from a woman older than 75 with acute or convalescent COVID-19. CDR3 DNA: TGTGCCAGCCTTTCCTGGGGTGGGGCCCGGAGTTGGGCTTTCTTT. Translated, it gives CASLSWGGARSWAFF.